This entry is about one T cell receptor (beta chain). Its antigen is still unknown. The V end lost 3 bases, the J end lost 2 bases, and 11 bases lay between the germline ends. The CDR3 has 14 amino acids. The germline CDR1 and CDR2 sequences are MDHEN and SYDVKM. How the authors handled the data: For the immunoSEQ data, sequences were junction-only without quality scores, so filtering differed. Only in-frame clones appear in the TCRdb table, and some are missing; sequencing was by immunoSEQ multiplex PCR. That table furnishes V, J and clone size, whereas the DNA furnished D and trimming. The table has about 480,000 clones, about 75% seen once; the top ten hold approximately 13%. This entry comes from a study of shared clonotypes between healthy human individuals. Each sample came from a Caucasian adult donor living in Nashville, Tennessee. Genomic DNA from unsorted samples was obtained from 70 million to 95 million PBMCs (per sample).

Study outcomes and limitations: Donors were few, which limited the genetic and exposure-history diversity represented.

V is TRBV28 and J is TRBJ2-7, with TRBD2 as a possible D gene (6 bases). The sequencing sample was made of PBMCs. This receptor was identified in a woman in her forties in good health. Some clones in this sample may be carry-over from other donors' samples. CDR3 nucleotide sequence: TGTGCCAGCAGTTTCACTAGCTTTCCCTACGAGCAGTACTTC. It codes for CASSFTSFPYEQYF.